The next 15 T cell receptor beta chains were all read from a single sample in a study of shared clonotypes between healthy human individuals. TCRdb's copy holds only in-frame clones and misses some; the assay was immunoSEQ multiplex PCR. In the table there are about 2.2 million clones, about 94% of which are singletons. Terminally differentiated effector memory CD45RA+ cells were excluded from the naive CD8 cells, which were CD45RO-negative and positively selected for CCR7. Source material: naive CD8+ T cells from PBMCs. All receptors derive from a young man in good health. Some clones in this sample may be carry-over from other donors' samples.

This clone was observed a single time. The chain employs TRBV19 and TRBJ2-7; perhaps TRBD1 as D (5 bases). CDR1 LNHDA and CDR2 SQIVND come from the germline V gene (reference sequence). CDR3 length: 14 residues. Trimming stripped 1 base from V and 7 bases from J, with 14 bases between. This chain's CDR3 is CASSIGGDTREQYF. The CDR3 bases are TGTGCCAGTAGTATAGGGGGCGACACTCGGGAGCAGTACTTC. Based on the CDR3 plus reference TRBV19 and TRBJ2-7, the full variable domain is DGGITQSPKYLFRKEGQNVTLSCEQNLNHDAMYWYRQDPGQGLRLIYYSQIVNDFQKGDIAEGYSVSREKKESFPLTVTSAQKNPTAFYLCASSIGGDTREQYFGPGTRLTVT.

This chain uses TRBV28 with TRBJ1-6; maybe TRBD1 (6 bases). Germline lookup yields CDR1 MDHEN and CDR2 SYDVKM. This CDR3 is built from 17 residues. Trimming cost V 3 bases and J 0 bases, with 12 bases left between them. DNA for the CDR3: TGTGCCAGCAGTTTCGACAGGATGAGCTCCTATAATTCACCCCTCCACTTT. It translates to CASSFDRMSSYNSPLHF.

The chain is built from TRBV18 and TRBJ2-5; D might be TRBD1 or TRBD2, each matching 5 bases. This CDR3 is built from 14 residues. Germline assignment: CDR1 KGHSH and CDR2 LQKENI. The germline V and J ends were trimmed by 2 bases and 2 bases, with 9 bases remaining between them. This CDR3 reads CASSPGGIQETQYF. The CDR3 DNA follows: TGTGCCAGCTCACCAGGGGGTATTCAAGAGACCCAGTACTTC. Full variable domain (missing parts from reference TRBV18 and TRBJ2-5): NAGVMQNPRHLVRRRGQEARLRCSPMKGHSHVYWYRQLPEEGLKFMVYLQKENIIDESGMPKERFSAEFPKEGPSILRIQQVVRGDSAAYFCASSPGGIQETQYFGPGTRLLVL.

The chain couples TRBV11-2 to TRBJ2-1; D might be TRBD2 (6 bases). The V end was cut by 3 bases, the J end by 12 bases, with 12 bases between. CDR3 length: 12 residues. Germline V lookup: CDR1 SGHAT, CDR2 FQNNGV. CDR3 amino acids: CASSLVRDLQFF. In DNA form, the CDR3 reads TGTGCCAGCAGCTTGGTCCGGGACTTGCAGTTCTTC.

This clone showed up just once. V gene TRBV7-8 combines with J gene TRBJ2-1; the D gene could be TRBD1 or TRBD2 (7 bases each). The germline V gene has CDR1 SGHVS and CDR2 FQNEAQ. This CDR3 region has 20 residues. Trimming shortened V by 3 bases and J by 8 bases, and 32 bases separated the two germline ends. CDR3 bases: TGTGCCAGCAGCTTCTTCCTAATTAGCGGGTCGCGGACAGGTATCGATGAGCAGTTCTTC. This sequence encodes CASSFFLISGSRTGIDEQFF.

This clone came up once. Other DNA sequences from this sample encode an identical CDR3 as well. CDR3 amino acids: CASSIGGATEAFF. The CDR3 DNA sequence: TGTGCCAGTAGTATCGGGGGAGCCACTGAAGCTTTCTTT. V and J are TRBV19 and TRBJ1-1, with D perhaps matching TRBD1 (5 bases). CDR3 size: 13 residues. Trimming removed 3 bases at V and 4 bases at J, with 9 bases between. The germline V gene encodes CDR1 LNHDA and CDR2 SQIVND (reference sequence).

The V call is TRBV7-9, the J call TRBJ1-1, with unresolved D. The CDR3 covers 16 residues. From germline, CDR1 is SEHNR and CDR2 FQNEAQ (reference sequence). Trimming took off 5 bases at V and 2 bases at J, with 18 bases between the two ends. CDR3 DNA: TGTGCCAGCAGCCCCGCTGAAAGGCCCCCTAACACTGAAGCTTTCTTT. Translating gives CASSPAERPPNTEAFF.

The chain couples TRBV13 to TRBJ2-5; 10 bases fit TRBD2. Trimming took 5 bases from V and 5 from J; bases not matched to a gene: 8. This CDR3 has 15 residues. CDR1 is PRHDT and CDR2 is FYEKMQ in the germline V gene (reference sequence). Here the CDR3 reads CASSTGTSEGETQYF. The CDR3 nucleotides are TGTGCCAGCAGCACCGGGACTAGCGAGGGGGAGACCCAGTACTTC. Full variable domain (missing parts from reference TRBV13 and TRBJ2-5): AAGVIQSPRHLIKEKRETATLKCYPIPRHDTVYWYQQGPGQDPQFLISFYEKMQSDKGSIPDRFSAQQFSDYHSELNMSSLELGDSALYFCASSTGTSEGETQYFGPGTRLLVL.

This clone was seen a single time. The CDR3, as DNA: TGTGCCATCAGCCTCCCCGGGGGTGAGCAGTTCTTC. Amino acid sequence: CAISLPGGEQFF. The chain uses TRBV10-3 and TRBJ2-1, with D tentatively TRBD2 (6 bases). Germline V gene sequence: CDR1 ENHRY, CDR2 SYGVKD. CDR3 size: 12 residues. V was clipped by 6 bases and J by 9 bases, with 12 bases between them.

The chain uses TRBV21-1 and TRBJ2-1; TRBD2 is taken as the D call from the table, unchecked against the DNA. TRBV21-1 is a pseudogene segment. CDR3 length: 15 residues. CDR3 DNA sequence: TGTGCCAGCAGCCACACCCTAGCGGGAGGGCCCGAGCAGTTCTTC. This gives the protein CASSHTLAGGPEQFF.

The chain has TRBV13 and TRBJ2-7, with D perhaps TRBD1 (5 bases). CDR1 is PRHDT and CDR2 is FYEKMQ in the germline V gene (reference sequence). Trimming removed 5 bases from V and 5 bases from J, with 10 bases in between. This CDR3 contains 12 residues. In nucleotides, the CDR3 is TGTGCCAGCAGCACCACAGGTGACGAGCAGTACTTC. Translated, it gives CASSTTGDEQYF.

This chain joins TRBV11-2 and TRBJ2-3; D is unclear. The CDR3 has 16 residues. The V gene lost 1 base and the J gene lost 2 bases, with 13 bases spanning the gap. Germline assignment: CDR1 SGHAT and CDR2 FQNNGV. CDR3 amino acids: CASSLGARRNTDTQYF. The CDR3 coding sequence is TGTGCCAGCAGCTTAGGGGCTAGGCGGAACACAGATACGCAGTATTTT.

This clone was counted only a few times. V usage is TRBV7-3 and J usage is TRBJ2-2; D may be TRBD1 (5 bases). V shed 5 bases and J shed 4 bases, with 11 bases lying between them. This CDR3 is built from 14 residues. Per the germline V gene, CDR1 is SGHTA and CDR2 is FQGTGA. CDR3 protein: CASSTSRGTGELFF. The DNA for the CDR3 is TGTGCCAGCAGCACCTCTAGGGGCACCGGGGAGCTGTTTTTT.

The V gene is TRBV4-3, the J gene TRBJ1-5, with TRBD1 matching over 7 bases. V lost 1 base, J lost 8 bases, and 11 bases stayed unmatched. The germline gives CDR1 LGHNA, CDR2 YSLEER. The CDR3 is made up of 16 amino acids. The CDR3 nucleotides are TGCGCCAGCAGCCAAGCGACAGGGCCAGGAATTGAGCCCCAGCATTTT. Amino acid sequence: CASSQATGPGIEPQHF.

Comments on this clone: Other DNA sequences of this sample code for an identical CDR3. V gene TRBV6-5 combines with J gene TRBJ2-3; D ambiguous. Germline assignment: CDR1 MNHEY and CDR2 SVGAGI. Trimming took off 2 bases at V and 3 bases at J, with 6 bases between the two ends. The CDR3 contains 13 residues. The CDR3 nucleotides read TGTGCCAGCAGTTACACGGGTACAGATACGCAGTATTTT. This sequence encodes CASSYTGTDTQYF.